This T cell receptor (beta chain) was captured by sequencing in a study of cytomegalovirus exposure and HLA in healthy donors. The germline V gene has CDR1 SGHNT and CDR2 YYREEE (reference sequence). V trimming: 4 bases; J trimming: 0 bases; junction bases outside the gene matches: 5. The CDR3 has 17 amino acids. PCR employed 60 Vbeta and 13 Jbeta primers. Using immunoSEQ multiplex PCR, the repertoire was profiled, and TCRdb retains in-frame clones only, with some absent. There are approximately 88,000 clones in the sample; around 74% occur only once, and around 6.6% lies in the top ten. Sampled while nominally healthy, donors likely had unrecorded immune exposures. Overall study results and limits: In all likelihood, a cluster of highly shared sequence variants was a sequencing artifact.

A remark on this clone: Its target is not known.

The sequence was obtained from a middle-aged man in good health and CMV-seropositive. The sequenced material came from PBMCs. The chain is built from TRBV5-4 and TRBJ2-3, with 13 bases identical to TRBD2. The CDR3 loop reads CASSRTSGGGSTDTQYF. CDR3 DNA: TGTGCCAGCAGCCGGACTAGCGGGGGCGGTAGCACAGATACGCAGTATTTT.